A single sample gave rise to the 8 T cell receptor beta chains below, sequenced in a study of OX40 agonist ivuxolimab in advanced cancers. The data were produced by immunoSEQ multiplex PCR, yet TCRdb's version contains in-frame clones alone and is incomplete. There are about 80,000 clones in the sample; roughly 87% occur only once, and more than 0.15% lies in the top ten. This specimen was CD4+ or CD8+ T cells sorted from blood, taken in a trial of the OX40 agonist ivuxolimab. Receptors originate from an adult with an advanced solid tumor such as melanoma, head and neck, liver or kidney cancer.

V and J are TRBV6-1 and TRBJ2-4, with D perhaps matching TRBD2 (6 bases). The CDR3 contains 17 residues. With 0 bases removed from V and 0 bases from J, the gap between germline ends came to 12 bases. The germline V gene has CDR1 MNHNS and CDR2 SASEGT. The CDR3 sequence is CASSEAAGGRAKNIQYF. DNA for the CDR3: TGTGCCAGCAGTGAAGCGGCCGGGGGACGAGCCAAAAACATTCAGTACTTC.

The chain links TRBV14 to TRBJ2-1; D not certain. The CDR3 contains 13 residues. Trimming took 0 bases from V and 9 from J, leaving 9 bases between them. CDR1 and CDR2 from the germline V gene are SGHDN and FVKESK. CDR3 DNA sequence: TGTGCCAGCAGCCAAGATTTCCGGGCTGAGCAGTTCTTC. It codes for CASSQDFRAEQFF.

The chain is built from TRBV2 and TRBJ2-6, with no clear D. V was trimmed by 4 bases and J by 1 base, leaving 5 bases between them. The germline V gene has CDR1 SNHLY and CDR2 FYNNEI. The CDR3 is 14 amino acids. The CDR3 is CASSVLSGANVLTF. Here the CDR3 DNA reads TGTGCCAGCAGTGTATTATCTGGGGCCAACGTCCTGACTTTC.

The CDR3 region has the DNA TGTGCCAGCAGCTTACTGGCCACCTACAATGAGCAGTTCTTC. This translates into CASSLLATYNEQFF. The V call is TRBV11-2, the J call TRBJ2-1; no clear D. The CDR3 runs 14 residues. V lost 2 bases and J 2 bases, leaving 7 bases between the germline ends. In germline, CDR1 is SGHAT, CDR2 FQNNGV.

J is TRBJ2-5 and V is TRBV19; D unresolved. Trimming pared 8 bases from V and 5 bases from J, leaving 15 bases between. The germline CDR1 and CDR2 sequences are LNHDA and SQIVND (reference sequence). The CDR3 contains 13 residues. The chain's CDR3 is CASSTSLLETQYF. The DNA of the CDR3 is TGTGCCAGTTCCACGAGCTTACTCGAGACCCAGTACTTC.

The chain joins TRBV11-2 to TRBJ2-6; 10 positions agree with TRBD1. V lost 3 bases, J lost 0 bases, and 8 bases stayed unmatched. Looked up from germline, CDR1 is SGHAT and CDR2 is FQNNGV. The CDR3 is made up of 19 amino acids. The CDR3, as DNA: TGTGCCAGCAGCTTGGGGACAGGGGCGCTCCGCTCTGGGGCCAACGTCCTGACTTTC. Its protein is CASSLGTGALRSGANVLTF.

This chain connects TRBV19 to TRBJ1-2; the D is unclear. V lost 3 bases, J lost 1 base, and 15 bases lay in between. The CDR3 is 16 amino acids. The germline V gene has CDR1 LNHDA and CDR2 SQIVND (reference sequence). In DNA, the CDR3 is TGTGCCAGTAGTATGGGGAGCACTCCCATTAACTATGGCTACACCTTC. Residues: CASSMGSTPINYGYTF.

V is TRBV7-9 and J is TRBJ2-6; TRBD1 agrees at 7 bases. V dropped 4 bases and J dropped 0; count of bases not matched to a gene: 12. The CDR3 runs 19 residues. Germline V CDR1 and CDR2: SEHNR, FQNEAQ (reference sequence). CDR3 in amino acids: CASSSYPGQITSGANVLTF. DNA for the CDR3: TGTGCCAGCAGCTCATATCCGGGACAGATAACCTCTGGGGCCAACGTCCTGACTTTC. Looking up the rest from reference TRBV7-9 and TRBJ2-6 gives the full variable domain: DTGVSQNPRHKITKRGQNVTFRCDPISEHNRLYWYRQTLGQGPEFLTYFQNEAQLEKSRLLSDRFSAERPKGSFSTLEIQRTEQGDSAMYLCASSSYPGQITSGANVLTFGAGSRLTVL.